Each of the 5 T cell receptor beta chains below was sequenced from the same sample in a study of T-cell memory formation after mild COVID-19. Each CDR3 protein gets one entry after TCRdb re-called the 5' RACE reads with MiXCR. The sample records fewer than 700,000 distinct CDR3 sequences, around 17% being singletons. Material: PBMCs or a T cell subset sorted from them (not recorded which). The receptors originated from an adult woman who had mild COVID-19 (a few samples of this study predate the infection). Cell type and time point are not known.

There are many counts of this clonotype. V usage is TRBV12-3 or TRBV12-4 and J usage is TRBJ2-3; D is unresolved. The CDR3 is made up of 12 amino acids. V gave up 3 bases and J gave up 8 bases, with 9 bases separating them. CDR3 sequence (DNA): TGTGCCAGCAGTTTCCCCCAACTTACGCAGTATTTT. Protein product: CASSFPQLTQYF.

This clonotype has just a few counts. V is TRBV5-1 and J is TRBJ2-1, with TRBD2 identical over 10 bases. The CDR3 totals 17 residues. Germline-derived CDR1 and CDR2 are SGHRS and YFSETQ. Unmatched junction bases numbered 11, after V lost 4 bases and J lost 4 bases. The CDR3 region is CASSEYHLSGGYNEQFF. In DNA form, the CDR3 reads TGCGCCAGCAGCGAGTACCACCTTAGCGGGGGGTACAATGAGCAGTTCTTC. Full variable domain (remainder filled in from reference TRBV5-1 and TRBJ2-1): KAGVTQTPRYLIKTRGQQVTLSCSPISGHRSVSWYQQTPGQGLQFLFEYFSETQRNKGNFPGRFSGRQFSNSRSEMNVSTLELGDSALYLCASSEYHLSGGYNEQFFGPGTRLTVL.

This clonotype was observed a handful of times. The rearrangement uses TRBV5-1 and TRBJ2-7; a possible D gene is TRBD2 (5 bases). In germline, CDR1 is SGHRS, CDR2 YFSETQ. The CDR3 consists of 15 residues. V lost 4 bases and J 4 bases, leaving 18 bases between the germline ends. As DNA, the CDR3 is TGCGCCAGCAGCGGTAGGACGGACTTTTCTTACGAGCAGTACTTC. It specifies CASSGRTDFSYEQYF.

J is TRBJ2-7 and V is TRBV29-1; D uncertain. Trimming pared 5 bases from V and 4 bases from J, leaving 12 bases between. This CDR3 contains 12 residues. Germline V lookup: CDR1 SQVTM, CDR2 ANQGSEA. CDR3 loop: CSVNPSGYEQYF. CDR3 nucleotide sequence: TGCAGCGTTAACCCCAGTGGGTACGAGCAGTACTTC.

The rearrangement uses TRBV27 and TRBJ1-3, with 8 bases lining up with TRBD1. Trimming took 6 bases from V and 0 from J; bases not matched to a gene: 4. Germline V gives CDR1 MNHEY, CDR2 SMNVEV (reference sequence). The CDR3 is 15 amino acids. The CDR3 DNA reads as TGTGCCAGCAGGGGAACAGGGGGCTCTGGAAACACCATATATTTT. It yields the protein CASRGTGGSGNTIYF.